Each of the 30 T cell receptor beta chains below was sequenced from the same sample in a study of blood T cells in healthy people across ages (dated by TCRdb to the mid-2010s). Library preparation used 5' RACE. A second about 7 to 11 cycle PCR used a sample-barcoded 5' primer and a J-beta primer mix. TCRdb's own reprocessing of the public reads used fastp at Q25 and MiXCR and kept productive beta chains. Every distinct CDR3 protein forms one entry, paired with its most common genes and DNA. In all, the sample holds fewer than 2,000,000 distinct CDR3 sequences, and about 39% of those were seen once. The ten largest account for 23% of the sample. Sequencing was performed on blood. These receptors originate from a human donor in good health.

This chain uses TRBV6-2 or TRBV6-3 with TRBJ2-7; D call uncertain. The V and J ends lost 2 bases and 6 bases respectively, with 8 bases between them. The CDR3 runs to 12 residues. The germline V gene has CDR1 MNHEY and CDR2 SVGEGT. CDR3 residues: CASSYLLVEQYF. CDR3 in DNA: TGTGCCAGCAGTTACCTTCTGGTCGAGCAGTACTTC.

This clonotype was counted once. J is TRBJ2-4 and V is TRBV6-2 or TRBV6-3, with 7 bases lining up with TRBD1. The DNA end favors TRBJ2-7, so the J call may be wrong. The CDR3 length is 13 residues. The germline CDR1 and CDR2 sequences are MNHEY and SVGEGT. CDR3 DNA: TGTGCCAGCAGTGACAGGGAATACTACGAGCAGTACTTC. Its protein is CASSDREYYEQYF.

V gene TRBV6-2 or TRBV6-3 combines with J gene TRBJ2-7; 7 bases align to TRBD1. CDR1 is MNHEY and CDR2 is SVGEGT in the germline V gene. V shed 4 bases, J shed 12 bases, and the junction held 12 bases outside the gene matches. There are 13 residues in the CDR3. The CDR3 DNA sequence: TGTGCCAGCAGTTCCGCCAGACAGGGAGAACGGTACTTC. Its translation: CASSSARQGERYF.

The rearrangement joins TRBV20-1 to TRBJ2-3, with D perhaps being TRBD1 or TRBD2 (6 bases each). V gave up 3 bases and J gave up 2 bases, with 12 bases separating them. Germline values: CDR1 DFQATT, CDR2 SNEGSKA (reference sequence). This CDR3 spans 14 amino acids. The CDR3 protein is CSARLRGDTDTQYF. DNA for the CDR3: TGCAGTGCTAGGCTAAGGGGGGACACAGATACGCAGTATTTT.

This clonotype showed up just once. This may arise from a read error, as a much more abundant clone is one base away. The chain combines TRBV7-2 with TRBJ2-7; D perhaps matches TRBD2 (5 bases). Germline-derived CDR1 and CDR2 are SGHTA and FQGNSA. The CDR3 extends over 15 amino acids. This CDR3 is CASCLTAVNTYEQYF. The CDR3 DNA is TGTGCCAGCTGCTTAACAGCGGTGAATACCTACGAGCAGTACTTC.

This chain joins TRBV11-2 and TRBJ2-7; TRBD2 might be the D (7 bases). The germline V gene has CDR1 SGHAT and CDR2 FQNNGV. This CDR3 has 17 amino acids. The V end lost 1 base, the J end lost 6 bases, and 22 bases lay between the germline ends. The CDR3: CASSLVGGQGLRGEQYF. CDR3 sequence (DNA): TGTGCCAGCAGCTTAGTGGGGGGGCAAGGCCTTCGGGGCGAGCAGTACTTC.

This clonotype was observed a few times. CDR3: CASSLVRQGLRYGYTF. CDR3 DNA: TGTGCCAGCAGTTTGGTGAGACAGGGGCTTCGGTATGGCTACACCTTC. The rearrangement uses TRBV27 and TRBJ1-2; TRBD1 matches at 8 bases. Trimming took 3 bases from V and 5 from J; bases not matched to a gene: 11. The CDR3 length is 16 residues. Germline V gene lookup returns CDR1 MNHEY and CDR2 SMNVEV (reference sequence).

The chain joins TRBV20-1 to TRBJ2-3, with 7 nucleotides matching TRBD1. The CDR3 spans 14 residues. V shed 0 bases, J shed 5 bases, and the junction held 5 bases outside the gene matches. Germline CDR1 reads DFQATT; CDR2 reads SNEGSKA (reference sequence). The CDR3 DNA sequence: TGCAGTGCTAGAGATGAGGGGGCGGGAGATACGCAGTATTTT. This gives the protein CSARDEGAGDTQYF.

This chain links TRBV7-2 with TRBJ1-5, with D maybe TRBD1 (5 bases). This CDR3 contains 15 residues. Germline CDR1 is SGHTA and CDR2 is FQGNSA. Trimming left V 0 bases short and J 7 bases short, with 13 bases between. The CDR3 loop is CASSLATGSGQPQHF. CDR3 DNA: TGTGCCAGCAGCTTAGCAACAGGATCAGGGCAGCCCCAGCATTTT.

In this sample, this clonotype turned up a few times. The genes are TRBV4-3 and TRBJ2-1; D may be TRBD1 (6 bases). The CDR3 contains 13 residues. The V end was cut by 0 bases, the J end by 10 bases, with 10 bases between. The germline V gene encodes CDR1 LGHNA and CDR2 YSLEER. The CDR3 loop reads CASSQDRGTEQFF. CDR3 nucleotide sequence: TGCGCCAGCAGCCAAGATCGAGGGACAGAGCAGTTCTTC.

This clonotype was observed many times. This chain uses TRBV5-1 with TRBJ2-1; a weak D match, TRBD1 (6 bases). The V gene's germline CDR1 is SGHRS and CDR2 YFSETQ. V was clipped by 5 bases and J by 7 bases, with 16 bases between them. The CDR3 has 14 residues. CDR3 sequence reads: CASSYMLGGNEQFF. In DNA form, the CDR3 reads TGCGCCAGCAGTTACATGTTAGGGGGTAATGAGCAGTTCTTC.

The sample holds many counts of this clonotype. V and J are TRBV29-1 and TRBJ1-2, with 8 bases aligning to TRBD1. CDR1 is SQVTM, CDR2 ANQGSEA, per germline. V dropped 4 bases and J dropped 5; count of bases not matched to a gene: 3. The CDR3 sequence is 12 residues long. CDR3 coding DNA: TGCAGCGTTGCGACAGGGGATTATGGCTACACCTTC. This gives the protein CSVATGDYGYTF. Full variable domain (outside the CDR3, taken from reference TRBV29-1 and TRBJ1-2): SAVISQKPSRDICQRGTSLTIQCQVDSQVTMMFWYRQQPGQSLTLIATANQGSEATYESGFVIDKFPISRPNLTFSTLTVSNMSPEDSSIYLCSVATGDYGYTFGSGTRLTVV.

V is TRBV20-1 and J is TRBJ2-3; D is undetermined. CDR3 length: 14 residues. The germline CDR1 and CDR2 sequences are DFQATT and SNEGSKA (reference sequence). V lost 0 bases, J lost 2 bases, and 9 bases lay in between. This chain's CDR3 is CSARDRLLTDTQYF. The CDR3 DNA reads TGCAGTGCTAGAGATCGGCTACTCACAGATACGCAGTATTTT.

This clonotype was counted between two and nine times. The J gene is TRBJ1-2, the V gene TRBV12-3 or TRBV12-4, with 7 bases lining up with TRBD1. V shed 8 bases and J 4 bases; nucleotides not matched to a gene: 7. This CDR3 comprises 13 residues. This CDR3 is CASGIQGFYGYTF. CDR3 in DNA: TGTGCCAGCGGTATACAGGGGTTCTATGGCTACACCTTC.

This clonotype has ten or more counts. The chain recombines TRBV4-1 with TRBJ2-1; D call uncertain. The CDR3 has 14 residues. Germline V lookup: CDR1 MGHRA, CDR2 YSYEKL. The V end was cut by 6 bases, the J end by 1 base, with 10 bases between. CDR3: CASRRLASYNEQFF. In DNA, the CDR3 is TGCGCCAGCAGGAGACTGGCATCCTACAATGAGCAGTTCTTC.

This chain joins TRBV12-3 or TRBV12-4 and TRBJ1-5; TRBD1 matches 7 bases. V lost 8 bases to trimming and J lost 2 bases; unmatched junction nucleotides: 9. The CDR3 is made up of 15 amino acids. As DNA, the CDR3 is TGTGCCAGCGCCGAAGGGGGCGCGGGCAATCAGCCCCAGCATTTT. This sequence encodes CASAEGGAGNQPQHF.

V usage is TRBV24-1 and J usage is TRBJ2-5; D is possibly TRBD1 (6 bases). The DNA end is more similar to TRBJ2-7, so the J call may be wrong. There are 12 residues in the CDR3. CDR1 is KGHDR, CDR2 SFDVKD, per germline. The CDR3 reads CATTGSRGEQYF. CDR3 nucleotide sequence: TGTGCCACCACCGGCTCCAGGGGCGAGCAGTACTTC.

There are a few counts of this clonotype. The chain employs TRBV7-9 and TRBJ1-2, with TRBD1 identical over 8 bases. The CDR3 length is 17 residues. Germline CDR1 reads SEHNR; CDR2 reads FQNEAQ (reference sequence). V dropped 4 bases and J dropped 0; count of bases not matched to a gene: 10. CDR3 DNA: TGTGCCAGCAGCTCCTGGGACAGGCCAGGAGCTAACTATGGCTACACCTTC. It codes for CASSSWDRPGANYGYTF.

This clonotype was found a few times. The chain is built from TRBV6-5 and TRBJ1-6; D gene unclear. Germline CDR1 is MNHEY and CDR2 is SVGAGI. The CDR3 loop spans 13 amino acids. Trimming took off 7 bases at V and 7 bases at J, with 11 bases between the two ends. This chain's CDR3 is CASNPGGNSPLHF. The CDR3 DNA follows: TGTGCCAGCAACCCCGGAGGGAATTCACCCCTCCACTTT.

The rearrangement uses TRBV7-2 and TRBJ2-5; D ambiguous. The CDR3 is 14 amino acids. Germline values: CDR1 SGHTA, CDR2 FQGNSA. V was pared by 2 bases and J by 2 bases, with 9 bases between. The CDR3 bases are TGTGCCAGCAGCTTATTTGGGAATCAAGAGACCCAGTACTTC. It is translated as CASSLFGNQETQYF.

This chain links TRBV7-2 with TRBJ2-1; 9 bases line up with TRBD1. V was clipped by 4 bases and J by 9 bases; unmatched bases: 7. Looked up from germline, CDR1 is SGHTA and CDR2 is FQGNSA. The CDR3 totals 14 residues. CDR3 sequence reads: CASSSMGQGGEQFF. CDR3 in DNA: TGTGCCAGCAGCTCCATGGGACAGGGTGGTGAGCAGTTCTTC.

This clonotype was detected only a few times. The chain carries TRBV4-3 and TRBJ2-5; 8 nucleotides line up with TRBD2. V dropped 2 bases and J dropped 2; count of bases not matched to a gene: 10. This CDR3 is built from 17 residues. CDR1 is LGHNA, CDR2 YSLEER, per germline. The CDR3 loop is CASSQNSAAGAQETQYF. CDR3 nucleotides: TGCGCCAGCAGCCAAAATAGCGCAGCGGGGGCTCAAGAGACCCAGTACTTC.

This chain joins TRBV7-2 and TRBJ1-5; D not resolved. This CDR3 is built from 15 residues. Germline V gene data show CDR1 as SGHTA and CDR2 as FQGNSA. V shed 4 bases and J shed 0 bases, with 10 bases lying between them. CDR3 sequence (DNA): TGTGCCAGCAGCTCCGGACGGTTTAGCAATCAGCCCCAGCATTTT. It translates to CASSSGRFSNQPQHF. Together with reference TRBV7-2 and TRBJ1-5, the CDR3 gives the full variable domain: GAGVSQSPSNKVTEKGKDVELRCDPISGHTALYWYRQSLGQGLEFLIYFQGNSAPDKSGLPSDRFSAERTGGSVSTLTIQRTQQEDSAVYLCASSSGRFSNQPQHFGDGTRLSIL.

The chain joins TRBV29-1 to TRBJ1-4; 7 bases line up with TRBD1. Germline trimming cut 4 bases from V and 8 bases from J; bases unmatched to any gene: 4. This CDR3 has 12 residues. CDR1 and CDR2 (germline): SQVTM, ANQGSEA. CDR3 residues: CSVGTGDEKLFF. The CDR3, as DNA: TGCAGCGTTGGGACAGGCGACGAAAAACTGTTTTTT.

The chain has TRBV3-1 and TRBJ2-7; D ambiguous. Germline loops: CDR1 LGHDT, CDR2 YNNKEL (reference sequence). Deletions cut 0 bases from V and 6 bases from J, with 18 bases between. CDR3 length: 16 amino acids. Here the CDR3 DNA reads TGTGCCAGCAGCCAAGATTTTCAGGCCAAACATCTCGAGCAGTACTTC. Protein sequence: CASSQDFQAKHLEQYF.

The chain joins TRBV29-1 to TRBJ2-2; D may be TRBD1 or TRBD2 (5 bases each). V was trimmed by 5 bases and J by 6 bases, leaving 13 bases between them. Per germline, CDR1 SQVTM and CDR2 ANQGSEA. CDR3 size: 13 residues. In nucleotides, the CDR3 is TGCAGCGTTAACACGCAGGGAGCCGGGGAGCTGTTTTTT. It yields the protein CSVNTQGAGELFF.

The sample holds a few counts of this clonotype. The rearrangement uses TRBV7-2 and TRBJ1-2; perhaps TRBD1 as D (5 bases). The CDR3 contains 14 residues. The V end was cut by 3 bases, the J end by 6 bases, with 14 bases between. Looked up from germline, CDR1 is SGHTA and CDR2 is FQGNSA. The DNA for the CDR3 is TGTGCCAGCAGCTTCACGGGGCCAAACGATGGCTACACCTTC. It specifies CASSFTGPNDGYTF.

This clonotype has only a few counts. The chain couples TRBV7-2 to TRBJ1-5, with 7 bases lining up with TRBD1. The junction had 4 bases not matched to a gene; V was cut back by 1 base and J by 4 bases. CDR3 length: 15 residues. Germline V gene lookup returns CDR1 SGHTA and CDR2 FQGNSA. CDR3 bases: TGTGCCAGCAGCTTAGTAGAGGGGGCGAATCAGCCCCAGCATTTT. Its translation: CASSLVEGANQPQHF.

The chain recombines TRBV7-2 with TRBJ1-4; 7 bases are a match to TRBD1. Looked up from germline, CDR1 is SGHTA and CDR2 is FQGNSA. The CDR3 totals 15 residues. Unmatched junction bases numbered 3, after V lost 4 bases and J lost 1 base. CDR3 coding DNA: TGTGCCAGCAGCTACGGGACAGTAACTAATGAAAAACTGTTTTTT. It codes for CASSYGTVTNEKLFF.

Points on this clonotype: The germline gene is not matched at one end of the junction; a read error may be the cause. The chain employs TRBV4-1 and TRBJ2-5, with a weak D call TRBD2 (5 bases). Germline CDR1 MGHRA, CDR2 YSYEKL. The CDR3 loop spans 13 amino acids. The CDR3 here is CASGQAGMETQYF. CDR3 DNA: TGCGCCAGCGGCCAAGCCGGGATGGAGACCCAGTACTTC.